Listed here are 22 T cell receptor beta chains from one sample, sequenced in a study of T cell responses to AZD1222 COVID-19 vaccine. TCRdb keeps only in-frame clones here, not all; method: immunoSEQ multiplex PCR. The sample gives 250,000 to 300,000 clones, 94% of which show up once; around 0.58% is in the top ten. The sample here was peripheral blood, taken 28 days after the second AZD1222 dose. These receptors were collected from an adult who received the AZD1222 COVID-19 vaccine.

The V gene is TRBV9, the J gene TRBJ1-2; D ambiguous. Deletions cut 4 bases from V and 9 bases from J, with 13 bases between. The CDR3 spans 12 residues. Germline CDR1 is SGDLS and CDR2 is YYNGEE. The CDR3 loop reads CASSPTGFSYTF. DNA of the CDR3: TGTGCCAGCAGCCCGACCGGTTTTAGCTACACCTTC.

V is TRBV28 and J is TRBJ1-2, with D maybe TRBD1 (6 bases). The CDR3 runs to 14 residues. Trimming removed 3 bases from V and 7 bases from J, with 15 bases in between. Germline V gene sequence: CDR1 MDHEN, CDR2 SYDVKM. The CDR3 sequence: CASSLVARGGGYTF. The CDR3 DNA reads TGTGCCAGCAGTTTGGTGGCCCGAGGGGGTGGCTACACCTTC.

This chain joins TRBV21-1 and TRBJ2-3; the table assigns TRBD1, which was not confirmed against the DNA. TRBV21-1 is termed a pseudogene. This CDR3 spans 17 amino acids. CDR3 nucleotides: TGTGCCAGCAGCAAAGAGGGGTTTACTCCTAGCACAGATACGCAGTATTTT. It specifies CASSKEGFTPSTDTQYF.

The chain recombines TRBV4-3 with TRBJ2-7; TRBD2 matches at 13 bases. Germline CDR1 reads LGHNA; CDR2 reads YSLEER. J was trimmed by 2 bases and V by 2 bases; bases with no gene match: 15. There are 20 residues in the CDR3. The DNA of the CDR3 is TGCGCCAGCAGCCAACACGAAAACACGAGGACTAGCGGGAGAACCTACGAGCAGTACTTC. It encodes CASSQHENTRTSGRTYEQYF.

DNA for the CDR3: TGTGCCAGCAGCGGATCACGGGGTTATGGAAACACCATATATTTT. It encodes CASSGSRGYGNTIYF. V gene TRBV3-1 (or the pseudogene TRBV3-2) combines with J gene TRBJ1-3; D unclear. CDR1 LGHDT and CDR2 YNNKEL come from the germline V gene (reference sequence). CDR3 length: 15 amino acids. Deletions cut 5 bases from V and 3 bases from J, with 14 bases between.

The rearrangement links TRBV2 to TRBJ2-1; possible D gene TRBD2, 5 bases. The CDR3 length is 12 residues. V lost 6 bases and J 12 bases, leaving 15 bases between the germline ends. Germline values: CDR1 SNHLY, CDR2 FYNNEI. In DNA, the CDR3 is TGTGCCAGCAGGGACTCTAGCACTTCGCAGTTCTTC. Translation: CASRDSSTSQFF.

V gene TRBV12-3 or TRBV12-4 combines with J gene TRBJ1-2; D unclear. The CDR3 is made up of 13 amino acids. V shed 3 bases and J shed 0 bases, with 5 bases lying between them. The CDR3 here is CASSLGSNYGYTF. The CDR3 DNA reads as TGTGCCAGCAGTTTGGGGTCTAACTATGGCTACACCTTC.

A note on this clone: At one end the junction does not follow the germline gene, possibly because of a read error. CDR3 protein: CSATGLRVVF. CDR3 nucleotide sequence: TGCAGTGCCACAGGCTTACGAGTTGTCTTC. This rearrangement joins TRBV20-1 to TRBJ2-1, with D perhaps TRBD1 (5 bases). There are 10 residues in the CDR3. Germline V gene sequence: CDR1 DFQATT, CDR2 SNEGSKA (reference sequence).

V is TRBV20-1 and J is TRBJ2-2; TRBD2 matches at 9 bases. The CDR3 runs 15 residues. Trimming cost V 3 bases and J 4 bases; bases outside gene matches: 6. Germline-derived CDR1 and CDR2 are DFQATT and SNEGSKA (reference sequence). For the CDR3, the DNA is TGCAGTGCTAGTGGGCGGGAGGGGATCACCGGGGAGCTGTTTTTT. This encodes CSASGREGITGELFF.

V usage is TRBV27 and J usage is TRBJ2-5; 9 nucleotides align to TRBD1. V shed 6 bases, J shed 2 bases, and the junction held 7 bases outside the gene matches. Germline CDR1 MNHEY, CDR2 SMNVEV (reference sequence). The CDR3 consists of 15 residues. The CDR3: CASRRPGTGQETQYF. The CDR3 DNA sequence: TGTGCCAGCAGACGTCCCGGGACAGGGCAAGAGACCCAGTACTTC.

This clone came up once. The chain carries TRBV6-5 and TRBJ1-4, with TRBD1 matching over 7 bases. The CDR3 totals 14 residues. V trimming: 8 bases; J trimming: 8 bases; junction bases outside the gene matches: 11. CDR1 is MNHEY and CDR2 is SVGAGI in the germline V gene. The CDR3 nucleotides read TGTGCCAGCGATAAGACAGGGTTCGGAGAAAAACTGTTTTTT. Its protein is CASDKTGFGEKLFF.

This chain connects TRBV7-2 to TRBJ1-5; D perhaps matches TRBD1 (6 bases). Germline CDR1 is SGHTA and CDR2 is FQGNSA. The CDR3 spans 13 residues. Trimming took off 5 bases at V and 4 bases at J, with 9 bases between the two ends. The CDR3, as DNA: TGTGCCAGCAGCCGACAGGAGAATCAGCCCCAGCATTTT. Encoded protein: CASSRQENQPQHF.

The chain recombines TRBV27 with TRBJ1-5, with a weak D call TRBD1 (6 bases). V lost 4 bases and J 6 bases, leaving 10 bases between the germline ends. This CDR3 spans 13 amino acids. The germline gives CDR1 MNHEY, CDR2 SMNVEV (reference sequence). The CDR3 loop reads CASSWGGSQPQHF. The CDR3 DNA follows: TGTGCCAGCAGTTGGGGGGGCAGTCAGCCCCAGCATTTT.

The chain recombines TRBV9 with TRBJ1-1; D uncertain. Deletions cut 0 bases from V and 3 bases from J, with 6 bases between. This CDR3 has 13 residues. CDR1 and CDR2 (germline): SGDLS, YYNGEE. This CDR3 is CASSVEGYTEAFF. For the CDR3, the DNA is TGTGCCAGCAGCGTAGAGGGCTACACTGAAGCTTTCTTT.

J is TRBJ1-5 and V is TRBV2; D is unclear. Germline-derived CDR1 and CDR2 are SNHLY and FYNNEI. The V gene lost 3 bases and the J gene lost 0 bases, with 9 bases spanning the gap. The CDR3 has 15 amino acids. The CDR3 DNA sequence: TGTGCCAGCAGTGATGATGCAGGTAGCAATCAGCCCCAGCATTTT. It is translated as CASSDDAGSNQPQHF.

The chain has TRBV6-5 and TRBJ1-1; no clear D gene. Trimming left V 6 bases short and J 3 bases short, with 5 bases between. The CDR3 has 11 residues. CDR1 and CDR2 (germline): MNHEY, SVGAGI. The CDR3 nucleotides are TGTGCCAGCAGGAAAGACACTGAAGCTTTCTTT. Its protein product is CASRKDTEAFF.

This clone has just one count. This chain joins TRBV21-1 and TRBJ2-1; the table's D call TRBD2 went unverified against the DNA. TRBV21-1 is shown as a pseudogene. The CDR3 consists of 16 residues. The CDR3 coding sequence is TGTGCCAGCAGCAAAAATGAGCGCCCGGAATGCAATGAGCAGTTCTTC. Translated: CASSKNERPECNEQFF.

V and J are TRBV6-5 and TRBJ1-1; D perhaps matches TRBD1 (5 bases). Germline CDR1 MNHEY, CDR2 SVGAGI. CDR3 length equals 13 residues. V shed 6 bases and J shed 3 bases, with 11 bases lying between them. The CDR3 bases are TGTGCCAGCAGCCTGGGGCCGTACACTGAAGCTTTCTTT. Residues: CASSLGPYTEAFF.

The V and J genes are TRBV24-1 and TRBJ2-2, with D possibly TRBD1 on 6 matching bases. CDR1 and CDR2 from the germline V gene are KGHDR and SFDVKD. The CDR3 length is 15 residues. Trimming pared 3 bases from V and 7 bases from J, leaving 14 bases between. The CDR3 DNA reads TGTGCCACCAGTGATGTGAGGGGGTCTGGCGGGGAGCTGTTTTTT. Translation: CATSDVRGSGGELFF.

This CDR3 reads CASSGQLNTEAFF. The CDR3, as DNA: TGTGCCAGCTCAGGGCAGTTGAACACTGAAGCTTTCTTT. The chain joins TRBV18 to TRBJ1-1; no firm D call. This CDR3 has 13 residues. Trimming stripped 5 bases from V and 0 bases from J, with 7 bases between. CDR1 KGHSH and CDR2 LQKENI come from the germline V gene.

The rearrangement links TRBV6-5 to TRBJ2-7; D call uncertain. The CDR3 is 14 residues long. With 2 bases removed from V and 6 bases from J, the gap between germline ends came to 14 bases. The V gene's germline CDR1 is MNHEY and CDR2 SVGAGI. This CDR3 is CASSYGGVSPEQYF. The CDR3 DNA reads as TGTGCCAGCAGTTACGGTGGGGTTAGCCCCGAGCAGTACTTC.

This clone was recorded a few times. The V gene is TRBV18, the J gene TRBJ2-1; possible D gene TRBD2, 5 bases. V was clipped by 1 base and J by 7 bases, with 11 bases between them. This CDR3 is 14 amino acids long. The germline V gene encodes CDR1 KGHSH and CDR2 LQKENI. CDR3 in DNA: TGTGCCAGCTCACCACAACGGGATGGGAATGAGCAGTTCTTC. Protein sequence: CASSPQRDGNEQFF.